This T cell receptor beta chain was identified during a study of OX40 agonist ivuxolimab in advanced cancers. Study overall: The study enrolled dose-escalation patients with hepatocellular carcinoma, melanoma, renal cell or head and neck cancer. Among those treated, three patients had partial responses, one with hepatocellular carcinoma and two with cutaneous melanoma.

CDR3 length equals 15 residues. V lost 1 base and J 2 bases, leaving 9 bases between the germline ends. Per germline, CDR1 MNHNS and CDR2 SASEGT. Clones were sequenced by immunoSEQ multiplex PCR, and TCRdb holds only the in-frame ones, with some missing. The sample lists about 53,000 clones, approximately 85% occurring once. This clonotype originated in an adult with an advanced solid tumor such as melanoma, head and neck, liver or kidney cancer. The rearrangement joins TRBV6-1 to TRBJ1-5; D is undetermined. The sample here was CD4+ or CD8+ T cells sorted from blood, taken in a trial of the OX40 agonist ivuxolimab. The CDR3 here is CASSEGGLGNQPQHF. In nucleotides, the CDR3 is TGTGCCAGCAGTGAAGGGGGATTAGGCAATCAGCCCCAGCATTTT.